The 13 T cell receptor beta chains listed next were all sequenced from one sample in a study of T cells in Graves' hyperthyroidism and ophthalmopathy. Researchers took RNA transcripts and amplified the TCR beta CDR3 regions from them. During a first-round RT-PCR of the TCR CDR3, the HTBI primer set was used. One entry per CDR3 protein, called by TCRdb with MiXCR from the multiplex PCR reads. The data show hundreds of thousands of distinct CDR3 sequences, about 15% seen once. Sequencing input: blood. The receptors originated from a man younger than 30 with Graves' ophthalmopathy.

In its sample, this clonotype was seen once. This chain uses TRBV6-9 with TRBJ2-7; TRBD2 aligns across 9 bases. Germline-derived CDR1 and CDR2 are MNHGY and SVAAGI. Losses at the gene ends were 4 bases for V and 11 bases for J; bases not matched to a gene: 9. There are 13 residues in the CDR3. The CDR3 protein is CASSSRGGGGEYF. The CDR3 region has the DNA TGTGCCAGCAGTTCGCGCGGGGGGGGCGGAGAGTACTTC.

Ten or more counts support this clonotype. The chain links TRBV7-9 to TRBJ2-1; TRBD1 is a possible D gene (6 bases). Germline V gene data show CDR1 as SEHNR and CDR2 as FQNEAQ (reference sequence). This CDR3 is 12 amino acids long. V was pared by 10 bases and J by 11 bases, with 18 bases between. For the CDR3, the DNA is TGTGCCATTGGACAGCCTGGGGTTCAGCAGTTCTTC. Protein product: CAIGQPGVQQFF. The full variable domain, in which reference TRBV7-9 and TRBJ2-1 provide the parts outside the CDR3, is DTGVSQNPRHKITKRGQNVTFRCDPISEHNRLYWYRQTLGQGPEFLTYFQNEAQLEKSRLLSDRFSAERPKGSFSTLEIQRTEQGDSAMYLCAIGQPGVQQFFGPGTRLTVL.

Only a few counts were recorded for this clonotype. The chain recombines TRBV7-6 with TRBJ2-3; possibly TRBD2 for D (6 bases). The CDR3 spans 15 residues. Looked up from germline, CDR1 is SGHVS and CDR2 is FNYEAQ. Trimming stripped 5 bases from V and 3 bases from J, with 15 bases between. This chain's CDR3 is CASSDRSGGTDTQYF. CDR3 sequence (DNA): TGTGCCAGCAGCGATCGTAGCGGAGGGACAGATACGCAGTATTTT.

This clonotype was counted a few times. The V and J genes are TRBV19 and TRBJ1-1; TRBD1 is a possible D gene (5 bases). Germline CDR1 reads LNHDA; CDR2 reads SQIVND (reference sequence). The CDR3 runs 12 residues. V was shortened by 7 bases and J by 8 bases, with 14 bases between the two germline ends. The CDR3, as DNA: TGTGCCAGTACCTCATCAGGGCCCGAAGCTTTCTTT. It translates to CASTSSGPEAFF.

The rearrangement links TRBV4-1 to TRBJ1-5; TRBD1 aligns across 7 bases. This CDR3 is built from 16 residues. Germline lookup yields CDR1 MGHRA and CDR2 YSYEKL. The V and J ends lost 0 bases and 2 bases, in that order; junction bases with no gene match: 4. The CDR3 protein is CASSQDSGQGNQPQHF. The CDR3 coding sequence is TGCGCCAGCAGCCAAGACTCCGGACAGGGCAATCAGCCCCAGCATTTT.

This clonotype was picked up many times. This chain links TRBV13 with TRBJ2-1, with TRBD2 identical over 14 bases. The CDR3 contains 17 residues. V lost 5 bases to trimming and J lost 4 bases; unmatched junction nucleotides: 7. CDR1 is PRHDT and CDR2 is FYEKMQ in the germline V gene (reference sequence). The CDR3 sequence: CASSGPGTSGRYNEQFF. The DNA for the CDR3 is TGTGCCAGCAGCGGACCCGGGACTAGCGGGAGATACAATGAGCAGTTCTTC.

The V and J genes are TRBV24-1 and TRBJ2-3; TRBD2 is a possible D gene (6 bases). The CDR3 length is 17 residues. Germline V gene sequence: CDR1 KGHDR, CDR2 SFDVKD. The V end was cut by 4 bases, the J end by 0 bases, with 16 bases between. In DNA, the CDR3 is TGTGCCACCAGTGACAACCTCGGGGGACCTAGCACAGATACGCAGTATTTT. Protein product: CATSDNLGGPSTDTQYF.

At least ten counts were recorded for this clonotype. The CDR3 protein is CASSYGRNTEAFF. DNA of the CDR3: TGTGCCAGCAGTTACGGACGGAACACTGAAGCTTTCTTT. This chain uses TRBV6-1 with TRBJ1-1; D is undetermined. This CDR3 has 13 amino acids. V dropped 5 bases and J dropped 1 base, with 8 bases sitting between them. In germline, CDR1 is MNHNS, CDR2 SASEGT.

A note on this clonotype: As the CDR3 is not closed by the conserved phenylalanine or tryptophan, this likely results from a read error. The chain has TRBV5-6 and TRBJ1-2; no clear D gene. Germline CDR1 reads SGHDT; CDR2 reads YYEEEE. The ends were cut back, 4 bases at V and 4 bases at J, with 17 bases in the middle. CDR3 length equals 15 residues. The CDR3 DNA reads as TGTGCCAGCAGCCTTCTACAAGTACAGCTCTATGGCTACACCCTC. Residues: CASSLLQVQLYGYTL.

CDR3 residues: CASRAGGRIGYEQYF. In DNA, the CDR3 is TGTGCCAGCCGGGCTGGGGGCCGCATCGGTTACGAGCAGTACTTC. The V gene is TRBV12-3 or TRBV12-4, the J gene TRBJ2-7; tentatively, D is TRBD1 (6 bases). The CDR3 loop spans 15 amino acids. The V gene lost 8 bases and the J gene lost 4 bases, with 21 bases spanning the gap.

In its sample, this clonotype was seen many times. V usage is TRBV7-2 and J usage is TRBJ2-7; D tentatively fits TRBD1 or TRBD2 (5 bases each). CDR1 and CDR2 from the germline V gene are SGHTA and FQGNSA. V dropped 6 bases and J dropped 4 bases, with 13 bases sitting between them. This CDR3 has 13 residues. CDR3 sequence reads: CASSSAGRYEQYF. In nucleotides, the CDR3 is TGTGCCAGCAGTTCGGCAGGGAGATACGAGCAGTACTTC.

The genes are TRBV7-4 and TRBJ1-2, with D unclear. CDR1 is SGHVT and CDR2 is SQSDAQ in the germline V gene. V was cut by 1 base and J by 0 bases, with 12 bases left in between. The CDR3 consists of 16 residues. Written as DNA, the CDR3 is TGTGCCAGCAGCTTAGAGGTAGTACCATCTAACTATGGCTACACCTTC. It yields the protein CASSLEVVPSNYGYTF.

Ten or more counts support this clonotype. The V and J genes are TRBV2 and TRBJ2-7, with D perhaps matching TRBD1 or TRBD2 (6 bases each). There are 13 residues in the CDR3. CDR1 and CDR2 (germline): SNHLY, FYNNEI. Between the trimmed V and J ends, which lost 2 bases and 5 bases, there was a span of 10 bases. The CDR3 DNA reads TGTGCCAGCAGTGAATTGAGGGGGGACGAGCAGTACTTC. Translation: CASSELRGDEQYF. The full variable domain, completed using reference TRBV2 and TRBJ2-7, is EPEVTQTPSHQVTQMGQEVILRCVPISNHLYFYWYRQILGQKVEFLVSFYNNEISEKSEIFDDQFSVERPDGSNFTLKIRSTKLEDSAMYFCASSELRGDEQYFGPGTRLTVT.